This entry lists 16 T cell receptor beta chains sequenced from one sample in a study of cytomegalovirus exposure and HLA in healthy donors. A multiplex PCR was run with 60 Vbeta primers and 13 Jbeta primers. Repertoires were generated with immunoSEQ multiplex PCR, while TCRdb's copy carries only in-frame clones and drops some. The table lists 140,000 to 150,000 clones, about 72% of them singletons. Sequenced sample: PBMCs. The receptors stem from a man in his forties in good health and CMV-seronegative.

This chain joins TRBV30 and TRBJ2-7; TRBD1 agrees at 7 bases. The CDR3 consists of 12 residues. Germline assignment: CDR1 GTSNPN and CDR2 SVGIG (reference sequence). Trimming removed 8 bases from V and 2 bases from J; junction bases left unmatched: 6. The CDR3 loop is CAGGQLAYEQYF. The CDR3 DNA is TGTGCCGGGGGACAGTTGGCCTACGAGCAGTACTTC. The full variable domain, rest sourced from reference TRBV30 and TRBJ2-7, is SQTIHQWPATLVQPVGSPLSLECTVEGTSNPNLYWYRQAAGRGLQLLFYSVGIGQISSEVPQNLSASRPQDRQFILSSKKLLLSDSGFYLCAGGQLAYEQYFGPGTRLTVT.

The V and J genes are TRBV10-2 and TRBJ2-2; 12 positions match TRBD2. J was trimmed by 5 bases and V by 4 bases; bases with no gene match: 8. This CDR3 comprises 17 residues. Germline CDR1 and CDR2: WSHSY and SAAADI. CDR3 nucleotides: TGCGCCAGCAGTGGTCTAGCGGGGGGGCCTTCAACCGGGGAGCTGTTTTTT. Residues: CASSGLAGGPSTGELFF.

The V gene is TRBV10-3, the J gene TRBJ2-5, with D perhaps matching TRBD2 (5 bases). The CDR3 runs to 13 residues. The V gene lost 3 bases and the J gene lost 5 bases, with 10 bases spanning the gap. Germline V gene lookup returns CDR1 ENHRY and CDR2 SYGVKD. The CDR3 spells CAISDSPGETQYF. The CDR3 coding sequence is TGTGCCATCAGTGATTCCCCGGGGGAGACCCAGTACTTC.

CDR3 sequence (DNA): TGTGCCAGCAGCTACGGGACAGCAACCTACGAGCAGTACTTC. Amino acid sequence: CASSYGTATYEQYF. The chain couples TRBV5-5 to TRBJ2-7, with 7 bases matching TRBD1. Trimming at V came to 3 bases and at J to 2 bases, leaving 5 bases not matched to a gene. The germline gives CDR1 SGHKS, CDR2 YYEKEE (reference sequence). The CDR3 totals 14 residues.

The chain recombines TRBV10-2 with TRBJ1-4, with a weak D call TRBD1 (5 bases). CDR3 size: 16 residues. Germline V gives CDR1 WSHSY, CDR2 SAAADI. The V end lost 7 bases, the J end lost 0 bases, and 15 bases lay between the germline ends. The CDR3 DNA sequence: TGCGCCAGCAAAGGTCCGGGGGGTACAACTAATGAAAAACTGTTTTTT. Amino acid sequence: CASKGPGGTTNEKLFF.

The chain uses TRBV5-1 and TRBJ1-1, with 10 bases aligning to TRBD1. The trim removed 3 bases at V and 10 bases at J, leaving 9 bases unmatched. This CDR3 has 14 amino acids. The germline V gene encodes CDR1 SGHRS and CDR2 YFSETQ. As DNA, the CDR3 is TGCGCCAGCAGCTCGCGACAGGGGGCATCGGTAGCTTTCTTT. As protein: CASSSRQGASVAFF.

The chain employs TRBV28 and TRBJ2-7; TRBD2 aligns across 8 bases. In germline, CDR1 is MDHEN, CDR2 SYDVKM. The CDR3 is 14 amino acids. J was trimmed by 2 bases and V by 9 bases; bases with no gene match: 9. CDR3 sequence reads: CASLRGGRAYEQYF. The CDR3 nucleotides are TGTGCCAGTCTCCGGGGGGGGAGGGCCTACGAGCAGTACTTC.

V is TRBV29-1 and J is TRBJ1-2; the D gene is possibly TRBD1 (5 bases). The V and J ends lost 6 bases and 6 bases respectively, with 17 bases between them. The CDR3 runs 13 residues. The germline CDR1 and CDR2 sequences are SQVTM and ANQGSEA. CDR3 region: CSVKRAGVDGYTF. In DNA form, the CDR3 reads TGCAGCGTAAAAAGGGCGGGGGTGGATGGCTACACCTTC.

The chain is built from TRBV2 and TRBJ1-5; no clear D gene. V lost 6 bases and J 2 bases, leaving 14 bases between the germline ends. Germline V CDR1 and CDR2: SNHLY, FYNNEI. CDR3 length: 15 residues. The CDR3: CASREAGEGNQPQHF. The CDR3 DNA is TGTGCCAGCAGGGAGGCCGGGGAGGGCAATCAGCCCCAGCATTTT.

The chain combines TRBV10-2 with TRBJ2-7; 7 nucleotides match TRBD1. V was clipped by 7 bases and J by 2 bases; unmatched bases: 11. The CDR3 covers 15 residues. CDR1 WSHSY and CDR2 SAAADI come from the germline V gene. CDR3 amino acids: CASTRDSETTYEQYF. The CDR3 DNA reads as TGCGCCAGCACCAGGGACAGCGAGACTACCTACGAGCAGTACTTC.

The rearrangement uses TRBV9 and TRBJ2-6; D possibly corresponds to TRBD2 (7 bases). Germline V gene data show CDR1 as SGDLS and CDR2 as YYNGEE. V lost 8 bases to trimming and J lost 3 bases, with 18 bases between them. The CDR3 sequence is 16 residues long. The CDR3 spells CASSGGSPGGANVLTF. The CDR3 DNA reads TGTGCCAGTTCGGGGGGCAGCCCGGGTGGGGCCAACGTCCTGACTTTC.

V and J are TRBV6-1 and TRBJ1-5, with unresolved D. CDR1 is MNHNS, CDR2 SASEGT, per germline. V lost 6 bases, J lost 0 bases, and 12 bases lay in between. The CDR3 runs 15 residues. The CDR3, as DNA: TGTGCCAGCAGCCGGGAACGGGATAGCAATCAGCCCCAGCATTTT. Its protein product is CASSRERDSNQPQHF.

This clone came up once. This chain joins TRBV28 and TRBJ2-7; 10 positions agree with TRBD2. Germline V gene sequence: CDR1 MDHEN, CDR2 SYDVKM. This CDR3 is 14 amino acids long. V shed 8 bases, J shed 3 bases, and the junction held 7 bases outside the gene matches. This CDR3 reads CASYPSGGVYEQYF. DNA of the CDR3: TGTGCCAGCTACCCTAGCGGGGGAGTCTACGAGCAGTACTTC. Supplemented by reference TRBV28 and TRBJ2-7, the full variable domain reads DVKVTQSSRYLVKRTGEKVFLECVQDMDHENMFWYRQDPGLGLRLIYFSYDVKMKEKGDIPEGYSVSREKKERFSLILESASTNQTSMYLCASYPSGGVYEQYFGPGTRLTVT.

V and J are TRBV15 and TRBJ2-7, with D possibly being TRBD1 (5 bases). This CDR3 is 13 amino acids long. Germline lookup yields CDR1 LNHNV and CDR2 YYDKDF (reference sequence). V shed 2 bases and J shed 6 bases, with 11 bases lying between them. The CDR3 is CATSRQGSAEQYF. In DNA form, the CDR3 reads TGTGCCACCAGCAGACAGGGTTCGGCCGAGCAGTACTTC. The full variable domain, completed using reference TRBV15 and TRBJ2-7, is DAMVIQNPRYQVTQFGKPVTLSCSQTLNHNVMYWYQQKSSQAPKLLFHYYDKDFNNEADTPDNFQSRRPNTSFCFLDIRSPGLGDTAMYLCATSRQGSAEQYFGPGTRLTVT.

The gene calls are TRBV5-1 and TRBJ1-1; TRBD1 aligns across 10 bases. The germline gives CDR1 SGHRS, CDR2 YFSETQ. This CDR3 spans 15 amino acids. Trimming at V came to 4 bases and at J to 1 base, leaving 4 bases not matched to a gene. Here the CDR3 reads CASSRDRGTNTEAFF. The CDR3 bases are TGCGCCAGCAGCCGGGACAGGGGAACGAACACTGAAGCTTTCTTT. The whole variable domain, remainder taken from reference TRBV5-1 and TRBJ1-1, is KAGVTQTPRYLIKTRGQQVTLSCSPISGHRSVSWYQQTPGQGLQFLFEYFSETQRNKGNFPGRFSGRQFSNSRSEMNVSTLELGDSALYLCASSRDRGTNTEAFFGQGTRLTVV.

The gene calls are TRBV2 and TRBJ2-4, with TRBD2 matching over 9 bases. Losses at the gene ends were 2 bases for V and 7 bases for J; bases not matched to a gene: 6. The germline gives CDR1 SNHLY, CDR2 FYNNEI. The CDR3 is 15 residues long. The CDR3 region is CASSEHGGGANIQYF. Written as DNA, the CDR3 is TGTGCCAGCAGTGAACATGGCGGGGGGGCGAACATTCAGTACTTC.